Following are 9 T cell receptor beta chains from one sample sequenced in a study of blood T cells in healthy people across ages. Alongside a J-beta primer mix, a sample-barcoded 5' primer served in a second PCR lasting about 7 to 12 cycles. TCRdb re-called the 5' RACE reads with MiXCR, one entry per CDR3 protein. The repertoire holds about 1,600,000 distinct CDR3 sequences, with around 39% as singletons. Sequenced sample: blood. These receptors were obtained from a young woman in good health.

The chain uses TRBV28 and TRBJ1-1; TRBD1 agrees at 10 bases. The V gene's germline CDR1 is MDHEN and CDR2 SYDVKM. J was trimmed by 1 base and V by 10 bases; bases with no gene match: 15. This CDR3 has 17 residues. CDR3 sequence (DNA): TGTGCCATCTCGACTTGGACAGGGGGGTCCCAGAACACTGAAGCTTTCTTT. This encodes CAISTWTGGSQNTEAFF.

The chain employs TRBV19 and TRBJ2-1; D gene unclear. The V gene lost 10 bases and the J gene lost 7 bases, with 14 bases spanning the gap. This CDR3 region has 12 residues. Germline loops: CDR1 LNHDA, CDR2 SQIVND (reference sequence). The CDR3 loop is CATKTFLNEQFF. The CDR3 nucleotides read TGTGCCACGAAGACTTTTTTAAATGAGCAGTTCTTC.

This chain joins TRBV4-2 and TRBJ2-3; no clear D gene. There are 16 residues in the CDR3. The V gene lost 0 bases and the J gene lost 4 bases, with 14 bases spanning the gap. Germline V gene data show CDR1 as LGHNA and CDR2 as YNFKEQ. Written as DNA, the CDR3 is TGTGCCAGCAGCCAAGAAGGGATCGCCGTCCCAGATACGCAGTATTTT. Protein sequence: CASSQEGIAVPDTQYF.

The V and J genes are TRBV4-2 and TRBJ2-4, with D tentatively TRBD2 (6 bases). The J call is uncertain, as TRBJ2-7 better fits the DNA end. The CDR3 consists of 17 residues. The V gene's germline CDR1 is LGHNA and CDR2 YNFKEQ. The CDR3 coding sequence is TGTGCCAGCAGCCAAGATGGGGCTAGCGTGTCCTCCTACGAGCAGTACTTC. Translation gives CASSQDGASVSSYEQYF.

V and J are TRBV6-1 and TRBJ1-2, with 7 bases aligning to TRBD1. The CDR3 contains 14 residues. The trim removed 7 bases at V and 4 bases at J, leaving 9 bases unmatched. Germline CDR1 reads MNHNS; CDR2 reads SASEGT. The DNA for the CDR3 is TGTGCCAGCAAGGAAGGGCAGGGGGTCTATGGCTACACCTTC. Translated, it gives CASKEGQGVYGYTF.

In this sample, this clonotype turned up a few times. The gene calls are TRBV6-1 and TRBJ2-7; 7 nucleotides match TRBD1. Per germline, CDR1 MNHNS and CDR2 SASEGT. V shed 5 bases, J shed 3 bases, and the junction held 10 bases outside the gene matches. This CDR3 is built from 15 residues. The CDR3 nucleotides are TGTGCCAGCAGTCGGGTAGGGGGCGACGTCTACGAGCAGTACTTC. The encoded protein is CASSRVGGDVYEQYF.

This clonotype turned up a few times. The J gene is TRBJ2-3, the V gene TRBV28, with D tentatively TRBD2 (5 bases). Germline V gene data show CDR1 as MDHEN and CDR2 as SYDVKM. V was clipped by 11 bases and J by 3 bases, with 15 bases between them. This CDR3 contains 13 residues. In DNA form, the CDR3 reads TGTGCCGGGAGTTACGAGGCTACAGATACGCAGTATTTT. Amino acids: CAGSYEATDTQYF.

The V call is TRBV12-3 or TRBV12-4, the J call TRBJ1-2; TRBD1 matches 10 bases. With V trimmed by 5 bases and J by 7 bases, 4 bases remained unmatched. The CDR3 is 13 residues long. The CDR3 DNA reads TGTGCCAGCAGTACGGGACAGGGGCGTGGCTACACCTTC. Amino acid sequence: CASSTGQGRGYTF.

This rearrangement joins TRBV20-1 to TRBJ2-7; perhaps TRBD1 as D (5 bases). CDR1 and CDR2 from the germline V gene are DFQATT and SNEGSKA (reference sequence). The CDR3 consists of 13 residues. V was clipped by 5 bases and J by 0 bases, with 11 bases between them. The chain's CDR3 is CSAPRQNSYEQYF. In DNA form, the CDR3 reads TGCAGTGCTCCGCGACAGAACTCCTACGAGCAGTACTTC.